This is a list of T cell receptor beta chains from one sample in a study of cytomegalovirus exposure and HLA in healthy donors. The repertoire was sequenced with immunoSEQ multiplex PCR; TCRdb's copy has only in-frame clones and lacks some. The table lists about 140,000 clones, 73% of them singletons. The sample consisted of PBMCs. The receptors shown here come from a human donor in good health. CDR3s include the opening cysteine and the closing phenylalanine or tryptophan. A D gene is named only where the DNA matches it firmly. Rows give clone size only sometimes, using once, few, many, or a class for an expanded clone.

v_call	j_call	clone_size	d_call	cdr3_length	cdr3_nt	cdr3_aa
TRBV30	TRBJ2-5	.	TRBD1	13	TGTGCCTGGGAACGGGACAGCGAAAAGACCCAGTACTTC	CAWERDSEKTQYF
TRBV5-1	TRBJ2-3	.	.	12	TGCGCCAGCTCTAGGGGAACAGATACGCAGTATTTT	CASSRGTDTQYF
TRBV11-3	TRBJ1-1	.	.	13	TGTGCCAGCAGCTTATCCGTGAACACTGAAGCTTTCTTT	CASSLSVNTEAFF
TRBV12-5	TRBJ2-1	few	TRBD2	15	TGTGCTAGTGGTTTACTTATAGCGGGAGTCAATGAGCAGTTCTTC	CASGLLIAGVNEQFF
TRBV7-6	TRBJ2-7	.	TRBD2	16	TGTGCCAGCAGCTTCGGACTAGCGGGAGAATCCTACGAGCAGTACTTC	CASSFGLAGESYEQYF
TRBV19	TRBJ2-1	.	.	14	TGTGCCAGTAGTTCCAGGGGCGGGTCCAATGAGCAGTTCTTC	CASSSRGGSNEQFF
TRBV9	TRBJ1-2	few	.	13	TGTGCCAGCAGCGTAGGGTGGGAGGCCGGCTACACCTTC	CASSVGWEAGYTF
TRBV6-5	TRBJ2-3	.	.	14	TGTGCCAGCAGTTACGGGCCGAGCACAGATACGCAGTATTTT	CASSYGPSTDTQYF
TRBV4-1	TRBJ2-7	.	TRBD1	18	TGCGCCAGCAGCCAAGGTTCCCCCTGGGGGACAGTAGCCTACGAGCAGTACTTC	CASSQGSPWGTVAYEQYF
TRBV4-1	TRBJ2-2	.	TRBD2	16	TGCGCCAGCAGCCTCGAGTTTACGGGAGGATCCGGGGAGCTGTTTTTT	CASSLEFTGGSGELFF
TRBV7-9	TRBJ2-7	.	TRBD1	15	TGTGCCAGCAGCCCCGAGGGGACAGGGGGCTACGAGCAGTACTTC	CASSPEGTGGYEQYF
TRBV5-4	TRBJ2-5	.	TRBD2	15	TGTGCCAGCAGCTTTGGGAGCGGGAGACAAGAGACCCAGTACTTC	CASSFGSGRQETQYF
TRBV9	TRBJ2-4	.	TRBD1	14	TGTGCCAGCAGCCCCAGGACAGGGGAAAACATTCAGTACTTC	CASSPRTGENIQYF
TRBV2	TRBJ2-7	.	TRBD1	15	TGTGCCAGCAGGGTAGACAGGGGCGATACCTACGAGCAGTACTTC	CASRVDRGDTYEQYF
TRBV9	TRBJ2-1	.	.	16	TGTGCCAGCAGCGTAGGATCAACAACGCTTGAGGGTGAGCAGTTCTTC	CASSVGSTTLEGEQFF
TRBV2	TRBJ1-2	few	.	15	TGTGCCAGCAGTGGCCGAGGGACAATCTCCTATGGCTACACCTTC	CASSGRGTISYGYTF
TRBV28	TRBJ1-4	.	.	14	TGTGCCAGCAGGGGAGGGGATGTGATTGAAAAACTGTTTTTT	CASRGGDVIEKLFF
TRBV6-1	TRBJ2-7	.	TRBD1	13	TGTGCCAGCAGAGGGACAGGGATCTACGAGCAGTACTTC	CASRGTGIYEQYF
TRBV7-8	TRBJ1-6	.	.	16	TGTGCCAGCAGGCCCCAACAGGACCCCTATAATTCACCCCTCCACTTT	CASRPQQDPYNSPLHF
TRBV12-1	TRBJ1-1	few	.	13	TGTGCCAGCAGCTTCTCAACTTTGACTGAAGCTTTCTTT	CASSFSTLTEAFF
TRBV19	TRBJ1-5	.	.	14	TGTGCCAGTGATGTTCCGGGTGGGTTTCAGCCCCAGCATTTT	CASDVPGGFQPQHF
TRBV10-1	TRBJ2-1	.	.	14	TGCGCCAGCAGTGACGGCGGCCTCGACAATGAGCAGTTCTTC	CASSDGGLDNEQFF
TRBV27	TRBJ1-1	few	.	13	TGTGCCAGCAGTTCGACAGCTAACACTGAAGCTTTCTTT	CASSSTANTEAFF
TRBV28	TRBJ1-2	.	.	12	TGTGCCAGTACGGACACTAACTATGGCTACACCTTC	CASTDTNYGYTF
TRBV19	TRBJ1-2	.	.	13	TGTGCCAGTACTATGGGGCAAGGGTATGGCTACACCTTC	CASTMGQGYGYTF
TRBV28	TRBJ2-5	few	TRBD2	17	TGTGCCAGCAGTCTCGCGACTAGCGGGGCGTACCAAGAGACCCAGTACTTC	CASSLATSGAYQETQYF
TRBV10-3	TRBJ1-1	.	.	11	TGTGCCATCTTGGACGGAGGTGAAGCTTTCTTT	CAILDGGEAFF
TRBV6-1	TRBJ1-1	.	TRBD1	14	TGTGCCAGCACGGACAGGGGGCCGACCACTGAAGCTTTCTTT	CASTDRGPTTEAFF
TRBV13	TRBJ1-6	.	.	12	TGTGCCAGCTCCACTTATAATTCACCCCTCCACTTT	CASSTYNSPLHF
TRBV5-1	TRBJ1-1	.	TRBD1	15	TGCGCCAGCAGCTTGGAGACAGGGCTGAACACTGAAGCTTTCTTT	CASSLETGLNTEAFF
TRBV30	TRBJ1-5	few	TRBD1	15	TGTGCCTGGAGCGGCGGACAGGGGGCAAGGCAGCCCCAGCATTTT	CAWSGGQGARQPQHF
TRBV4-1	TRBJ2-7	once	TRBD2	13	TGCGCCAGCAGCCAGGCTAGCGGCTACGAGCAGTACTTC	CASSQASGYEQYF
TRBV15	TRBJ2-6	.	TRBD2	18	TGTGCCACCAGCGGTACTAGCGGGGGTAACTCTGGGGCCAACGTCCTGACTTTC	CATSGTSGGNSGANVLTF
TRBV5-1	TRBJ2-3	few	TRBD2	15	TGCGCCAGCAGCTCCCTCGGGACTAGTACAGATACGCAGTATTTT	CASSSLGTSTDTQYF
TRBV7-9	TRBJ2-1	.	.	14	TGTGCCAGCAGCTATGGGAGGGGGTACAATGAGCAGTTCTTC	CASSYGRGYNEQFF
TRBV29-1	TRBJ1-2	.	TRBD1	14	TGCAGCGTTGGACGCGACAGGGATTTACATGGCTACACCTTC	CSVGRDRDLHGYTF
TRBV10-1	TRBJ2-2	.	.	15	TGCGCCAGCAGTGAGAACCCGGGAAACACCGGGGAGCTGTTTTTT	CASSENPGNTGELFF
TRBV7-6	TRBJ1-2	.	.	14	TGTGCCAGCAGCTTAGTGGTTACAAACTATGGCTACACCTTC	CASSLVVTNYGYTF
TRBV4-1	TRBJ2-1	.	TRBD1	16	TGCGCCAGCAGCCTTGGGGACAGGGGCTCGGGAAATGAGCAGTTCTTC	CASSLGDRGSGNEQFF
TRBV30	TRBJ2-7	once	TRBD1	14	TGTGCCTGGACCCGACCGGGACAGGGATACGAGCAGTACTTC	CAWTRPGQGYEQYF
TRBV30	TRBJ2-7	.	TRBD2	13	TGTGCCTCGAGTTACGGCGGGAGGCCCGAGCAGTACTTC	CASSYGGRPEQYF
TRBV2	TRBJ1-1	few	.	14	TGTGCCAGCAGGCGTTCGGGAGGAGACACTGAAGCTTTCTTT	CASRRSGGDTEAFF
TRBV7-9	TRBJ1-2	once	.	16	TGTGCCAGCAGTCCTAGCGGACAGACTCTTAACTATGGCTACACCTTC	CASSPSGQTLNYGYTF
TRBV5-1	TRBJ2-4	.	TRBD1	13	TGCGCCAGCAGCTTGGACAGGGGATACATCCGGTACTTC	CASSLDRGYIRYF
TRBV18	TRBJ2-2	.	.	14	TGTGCCAGCTCCTACGACAGAAACACCGGGGAGCTGTTTTTT	CASSYDRNTGELFF
TRBV18	TRBJ2-7	.	.	11	TGTGCCAGCTCCGGCGGCTACGAGCAGTACTTC	CASSGGYEQYF
TRBV28	TRBJ1-5	few	.	14	TGTGCCAGCAGAGCCCGGGGGAGCAATCAGCCCCAGCATTTT	CASRARGSNQPQHF
TRBV9	TRBJ2-3	.	.	13	TGTGCCAGCAGCGGGCCCCGGCGGGATACGCAGTATTTT	CASSGPRRDTQYF
TRBV15	TRBJ2-5	once	.	15	TGTGCCACCAGCAGATCCCGACAAAGAGGGGAGACCCAGTACTTC	CATSRSRQRGETQYF
TRBV4-1	TRBJ2-3	.	TRBD2	17	TGCGCCAGCAGCCCAGCGGGGCGCTCCCCTAGCACAGATACGCAGTATTTT	CASSPAGRSPSTDTQYF
TRBV19	TRBJ1-5	.	.	17	TGTGCCAGTAGTATGAGAATGAGGGCAGCTAGCAATCAGCCCCAGCATTTT	CASSMRMRAASNQPQHF
TRBV9	TRBJ1-3	few	.	15	TGTGCCAGCAGCGTAGAGCAGGTCTCTGGAAACACCATATATTTT	CASSVEQVSGNTIYF
TRBV9	TRBJ2-3	.	.	15	TGTGCCAGCAGCGCACGGGGAGCGGACACAGATACGCAGTATTTT	CASSARGADTDTQYF